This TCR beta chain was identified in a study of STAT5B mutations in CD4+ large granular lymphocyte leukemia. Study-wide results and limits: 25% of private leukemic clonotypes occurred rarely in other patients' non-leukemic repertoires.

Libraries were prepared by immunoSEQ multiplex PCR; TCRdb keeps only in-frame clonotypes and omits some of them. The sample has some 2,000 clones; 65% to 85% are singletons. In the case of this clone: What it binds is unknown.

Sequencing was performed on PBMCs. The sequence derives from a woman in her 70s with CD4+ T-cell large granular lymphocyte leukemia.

CDR3 residues: CASSYSRDSIGNEQFF. DNA of the CDR3: TGTGCCAGCAGTTACTCTAGGGACTCAATCGGCAATGAGCAGTTCTTC. V usage is TRBV6-6 and J usage is TRBJ2-1, with D possibly being TRBD2 (6 bases). Germline lookup yields CDR1 MNHNY and CDR2 SVGAGI (reference sequence). V was clipped by 0 bases and J by 6 bases, with 15 bases between them. The CDR3 contains 16 residues.